Listed below are T cell receptor beta chains from one sample, sequenced in a study of CD8+ T cells in alopecia areata. Assay: immunoSEQ multiplex PCR; the TCRdb copy retains only in-frame clones and omits some. The table has approximately 200,000 clones, about 62% seen once. The sample here was CD4+ T cells sorted from blood, taken at week 24, from a patient treated with tofacitinib. The receptors here all came from a human donor with alopecia areata. Each CDR3 is given with its conserved first and last residue. A D gene is named only where the DNA matches it firmly. Expanded clones are given a class, and other clones once, few, many or no size at all.

TRBV10-3	TRBJ2-2	.	TRBD2	TGTGCCACCCACGGGGAGGGTGTTAGGCTCATCACCGGGGAGCTGTTTTTT	CATHGEGVRLITGELFF
TRBV7-2	TRBJ1-2	.	TRBD1	TGTGCCAGCAGCTTAGCGGCAGGGGGGAACTATGGCTACACCTTC	CASSLAAGGNYGYTF
TRBV29-1	TRBJ1-1	.	TRBD1	TGCAGCGTTTCCTCACGGGGTCAGGGGGGCACTGAAGCTTTCTTT	CSVSSRGQGGTEAFF
TRBV7-2	TRBJ2-5	.	TRBD2	TGTGCCAGCAGCTTAGGCGGGGGGGGTGAGACCCAGTACTTC	CASSLGGGGETQYF
TRBV4-1	TRBJ1-2	.	TRBD1	TGCGCCAGCAGCCAAACGGGACAGGGCGTCGGAGGCTACACCTTC	CASSQTGQGVGGYTF
TRBV7-9	TRBJ1-2	few	.	TGTGCCAGCAGCTTAGCCGACAGGAGCTATGGCTACACCTTC	CASSLADRSYGYTF
TRBV2	TRBJ1-2	.	TRBD1	TGTGCCAGCAGTGGCGACAGGGCAGCTATGGGAGGCTACACCTTC	CASSGDRAAMGGYTF
TRBV7-2	TRBJ2-3	.	.	TGTGCCAGCAGCTTAGACGGGGCAAGCACAGATACGCAGTATTTT	CASSLDGASTDTQYF
TRBV4-1	TRBJ1-1	once	.	TGCGCCAGCAGCCAAGACAGTCTTGGGAACACTGAAGCTTTCTTT	CASSQDSLGNTEAFF
TRBV6-5	TRBJ2-7	few	.	TGTGCCAGCAGCCCAGACAGGCCCCCTTCCTACGAGCAGTACTTC	CASSPDRPPSYEQYF
TRBV29-1	TRBJ1-5	.	.	TGCAGCGTTGAAGGGGGAGAGGGGCAGCCCCAGCATTTT	CSVEGGEGQPQHF
TRBV10-3	TRBJ2-3	.	TRBD1	TGTGCCACCGGACAGGGGGCGAGCACAGATACGCAGTATTTT	CATGQGASTDTQYF
TRBV14	TRBJ2-3	few	.	TGTGCCAGCTCCCAGATGGCTGGAGATACGCAGTATTTT	CASSQMAGDTQYF
TRBV30	TRBJ1-1	.	.	TGTGCCTGGAGTCCAACGCGACAGATCAGGACTGAAGCTTTCTTT	CAWSPTRQIRTEAFF
TRBV29-1	TRBJ1-1	.	.	TGCAGCGTTGGAGAGCTAAACACTGAAGCTTTCTTT	CSVGELNTEAFF
TRBV7-2	TRBJ1-5	few	.	TGTGCCAGCAGCTTTTACAGGGGCAATCAGCCCCAGCATTTT	CASSFYRGNQPQHF
TRBV2	TRBJ2-1	few	.	TGTGCCAGCAGGAAAAGTAGTCTAACCTACAATGAGCAGTTCTTC	CASRKSSLTYNEQFF
TRBV5-4	TRBJ1-1	few	.	TGTGCCAGCAGCCCTTACCGGAACACTGAAGCTTTCTTT	CASSPYRNTEAFF
TRBV5-1	TRBJ2-2	few	.	TGCGCCAGCAGCGACCGGGACCACACCGGGGAGCTGTTTTTT	CASSDRDHTGELFF
TRBV29-1	TRBJ1-2	few	TRBD1	TGCAGCGCCCAGAGGGGGACAGGTTCCTATGGCTACACCTTC	CSAQRGTGSYGYTF
TRBV15	TRBJ1-1	.	.	TGTGCCACCAGCAGGCCGGGAGGGCCTGAAGCTTTCTTT	CATSRPGGPEAFF
TRBV25-1	TRBJ2-7	.	TRBD1	TGTGCCAGCAGTACCGGGACAGGGTACGAGCAGTACTTC	CASSTGTGYEQYF
TRBV7-9	TRBJ2-7	few	TRBD2	TGTGCCAGCAGCTCCTGGACTAGCGGGTCCTCCTACGAGCAGTACTTC	CASSSWTSGSSYEQYF
TRBV30	TRBJ2-3	few	TRBD2	TGTGCCTATACCGGGACTAGCGAGTTTACAGATACGCAGTATTTT	CAYTGTSEFTDTQYF
TRBV7-2	TRBJ1-2	.	TRBD1	TGTGCCAGCAGCTTGACAGGGGGGGAAGGCTACACCTTC	CASSLTGGEGYTF
TRBV15	TRBJ2-1	few	TRBD2	TGTGCCACCAGCAGAGACGGGGGAGGGCCTACCTACAATGAGCAGTTCTTC	CATSRDGGGPTYNEQFF
TRBV5-1	TRBJ2-3	few	TRBD1	TGCGCCAGCCGAAACAGGGGTACAGAGACAGATACGCAGTATTTT	CASRNRGTETDTQYF
TRBV29-1	TRBJ1-2	.	.	TGCAGCGTCCCGTCGTTAAGGAACTATGGCTACACCTTC	CSVPSLRNYGYTF
TRBV5-1	TRBJ2-6	few	.	TGCGCCAGCAGCTTGGGAGCCCCTACGGCTGGGGCCAACGTCCTGACTTTC	CASSLGAPTAGANVLTF
TRBV5-6	TRBJ2-7	.	TRBD2	TGTGCCAGCAGCTCTTTTGAGCGGGGCCCCTACGAGCAGTACTTC	CASSSFERGPYEQYF
TRBV30	TRBJ2-7	.	TRBD1	TGTGCCTGGGGGACAGGGGCCTACGAGCAGTACTTC	CAWGTGAYEQYF
TRBV29-1	TRBJ2-7	.	.	TGCAGCGCCGTGAGGGAATCCTACGAGCAGTACTTC	CSAVRESYEQYF
TRBV7-2	TRBJ2-7	few	.	TGTGCCAGCAGGACCGGGTTGGAGCAGTACTTC	CASRTGLEQYF
TRBV5-1	TRBJ2-3	.	TRBD1	TGCGCCAGCAGCTTACAGGGGTCTGCCGGTTGGGATACGCAGTATTTT	CASSLQGSAGWDTQYF
TRBV4-1	TRBJ2-3	.	TRBD2	TGCGCCAGCAGCCAAGAAGCGTCCAGCGGGGCTGACACAGATACGCAGTATTTT	CASSQEASSGADTDTQYF
TRBV9	TRBJ1-3	.	TRBD1	TGTGCCAGCAGCGTAGAATCAGGGGGCTCAGGAAACACCATATATTTT	CASSVESGGSGNTIYF
TRBV27	TRBJ2-7	.	.	TGTGCCAGCAGTTTCGACGTGGCCTACGAGCAGTACTTC	CASSFDVAYEQYF